This T cell receptor beta chain originates from a study of blood T cell repertoires in COVID-19. Profiled with immunoSEQ multiplex PCR; TCRdb holds only in-frame clones, not every one. The sample includes 95,000 to 110,000 clones, 88% of them seen just once. Germline assignment: CDR1 LNHDA and CDR2 SQIVND (reference sequence). Trimming at V came to 3 bases and at J to 5 bases, leaving 6 bases not matched to a gene. This CDR3 contains 15 residues. This chain links TRBV19 with TRBJ2-2, with 7 positions matching TRBD2. Sequencing was done on a sample of peripheral blood. The TCR originated in a human donor in a cohort sampled during active COVID-19. The CDR3 DNA reads as TGTGCCAGTAGTATCGGGACTATTACTACCGGGGAGCTGTTTTTT. Its protein is CASSIGTITTGELFF.